This T cell receptor (beta chain) was sequenced during a study of cytomegalovirus exposure and HLA in healthy donors. General study findings and limits: Later work associated 16,951 TCR beta sequences with HLA alleles at 0.05 false discovery rate. When analyzed later, a missense DCLRE1C variant was found to be linked to TCR beta V- and J-gene trimming. The authors listed over 150 TCR beta chains as cytomegalovirus-associated.

The PCR made use of 60 Vbeta and 13 Jbeta primers. This table comes from immunoSEQ multiplex PCR, and its TCRdb copy is limited to in-frame clones, with some not included. The table shows around 200,000 clones, with approximately 85% occurring only once. V was clipped by 9 bases and J by 6 bases; unmatched bases: 9. The CDR3 runs to 14 residues. CDR1 and CDR2 (germline): LNHDA, SQIVND (reference sequence). Points on this clone: No antigen is known for it.

The V call is TRBV19, the J call TRBJ1-5; 9 bases are a match to TRBD1. The sequence came from a woman aged 40-49 years in good health and CMV-seronegative. Sequencing input: PBMCs. The CDR3 is CASYGTGTGQPQHF. Written as DNA, the CDR3 is TGTGCCAGCTACGGGACAGGGACTGGTCAGCCCCAGCATTTT.